This T cell receptor (beta chain) was identified in a study of T cell responses to AZD1222 COVID-19 vaccine. The protocol was immunoSEQ multiplex PCR, while the TCRdb copy is restricted to in-frame clones and leaves out a portion. The data hold about 140,000 clones, with 89% observed a single time. CDR3 length equals 17 residues. The V gene lost 0 bases and the J gene lost 5 bases, with 19 bases spanning the gap. Looked up from germline, CDR1 is SGHRS and CDR2 is YFSETQ. This clone was found once. Its antigen is unknown. Study-wide results and limits: In a largely white British group with more females than males, clonal diversity was possibly underestimated. Just a handful of AZD1222 recipients were seropositive at baseline. Reportedly, nearly half of unique spike TCRs recognized epitopes outside B.1.351/B.1.1.7 mutations. Spike-wide coverage was observed for vaccine-associated CD4 TCRs, with dominant responses at 160-218 and 743-854.

The chain joins TRBV5-1 to TRBJ2-3, with TRBD2 as a possible D gene (6 bases). This clonotype was obtained from an adult in good health. This sample comprised peripheral blood, obtained on day 0 of AZD1222 vaccination. The CDR3 loop is CASSLAWRGKGQDTQYF. The CDR3 bases are TGCGCCAGCAGCTTGGCCTGGCGCGGGAAAGGTCAAGATACGCAGTATTTT.